Below, 18 T cell receptor beta chains from the same sample are listed, as sequenced in a study of T cells after yellow fever vaccination. TCRdb passed the 5' RACE reads through MiXCR, listing each CDR3 protein once. In the table there are roughly 320,000 distinct CDR3 sequences, about 10% of which are singletons. Sequenced material: CD4+ T cells sorted from PBMCs, taken 45 days after the yellow fever booster vaccination. These receptors came from a man aged 18 to 30 who received the YFV17D yellow fever vaccine.

The sample holds many counts of this clonotype. The genes are TRBV20-1 and TRBJ2-3; D gene unclear. V dropped 4 bases and J dropped 1 base, with 6 bases sitting between them. Germline V gene data show CDR1 as DFQATT and CDR2 as SNEGSKA (reference sequence). This CDR3 has 12 residues. DNA for the CDR3: TGCAGTGCTATTGGTGGCACAGATACGCAGTATTTT. Encoded protein: CSAIGGTDTQYF.

J is TRBJ2-1 and V is TRBV24-1; perhaps D is TRBD1 or TRBD2 (5 bases each). The germline V and J ends were trimmed by 5 bases and 7 bases, with 14 bases remaining between them. Per the germline V gene, CDR1 is KGHDR and CDR2 is SFDVKD. This CDR3 is 14 amino acids long. This chain's CDR3 is CATSGGRGRNEQFF. The CDR3 nucleotides are TGTGCCACCAGTGGGGGACGAGGCCGGAATGAGCAGTTCTTC.

The chain links TRBV7-2 to TRBJ2-3; 8 bases are shared with TRBD1. CDR1 SGHTA and CDR2 FQGNSA come from the germline V gene. V dropped 4 bases and J dropped 1; count of bases not matched to a gene: 1. The CDR3 is 14 residues long. CDR3 in amino acids: CASSSDRGTDTQYF. The CDR3 DNA sequence: TGTGCCAGCAGCTCGGACAGGGGCACAGATACGCAGTATTTT.

The chain is built from TRBV7-2 and TRBJ2-3; 15 positions match TRBD2. Per germline, CDR1 SGHTA and CDR2 FQGNSA. The CDR3 length is 18 residues. The J segment lost 5 bases and the V segment lost 6 bases, leaving 12 bases of the junction unmatched. DNA for the CDR3: TGTGCCAGCAGTCTGATGGGACTAGCGGGGGGCAGGGGAGATACGCAGTATTTT. Amino acid sequence: CASSLMGLAGGRGDTQYF.

This clonotype was detected only a few times. The chain combines TRBV29-1 with TRBJ2-3; D remains unclear. The CDR3 totals 12 residues. Trimming cost V 4 bases and J 2 bases, with 7 bases left between them. CDR1 is SQVTM and CDR2 is ANQGSEA in the germline V gene. CDR3 DNA: TGCAGCGTTGGGCGGACCACAGATACGCAGTATTTT. This translates into CSVGRTTDTQYF.

This clonotype was seen many times. The gene calls are TRBV4-3 and TRBJ2-1; D possibly corresponds to TRBD1 (6 bases). The germline V and J ends were trimmed by 0 bases and 8 bases, with 11 bases remaining between them. Germline V gene lookup returns CDR1 LGHNA and CDR2 YSLEER. The CDR3 length is 14 residues. CDR3 in amino acids: CASSQDGRGDEQFF. For the CDR3, the DNA is TGCGCCAGCAGCCAAGATGGCAGGGGCGATGAGCAGTTCTTC.

This clonotype has a handful of counts. The CDR3 bases are TGTGCCAGCAGTGAACGGGGCAGAGGAGACACTGAAGCTTTCTTT. Its translation: CASSERGRGDTEAFF. The J gene is TRBJ1-1, the V gene TRBV2; weak D call: TRBD1 (5 bases). CDR1 SNHLY and CDR2 FYNNEI come from the germline V gene. This CDR3 is built from 15 residues. Trimming shortened V by 2 bases and J by 3 bases, and 13 bases separated the two germline ends. Full variable domain (rest looked up from reference TRBV2 and TRBJ1-1): EPEVTQTPSHQVTQMGQEVILRCVPISNHLYFYWYRQILGQKVEFLVSFYNNEISEKSEIFDDQFSVERPDGSNFTLKIRSTKLEDSAMYFCASSERGRGDTEAFFGQGTRLTVV.

V is TRBV6-1 and J is TRBJ2-7; D is unclear. Trimming removed 7 bases at V and 2 bases at J, with 12 bases between. Germline CDR1 reads MNHNS; CDR2 reads SASEGT. This CDR3 spans 13 amino acids. The CDR3 spells CASTPSLTYEQYF. For the CDR3, the DNA is TGTGCCAGCACTCCCAGTCTCACCTACGAGCAGTACTTC.

The chain uses TRBV7-9 and TRBJ2-3; 11 nucleotides align to TRBD2. The V segment lost 10 bases and the J segment 4 bases; nucleotides outside the gene matches: 10. Germline-derived CDR1 and CDR2 are SEHNR and FQNEAQ (reference sequence). The CDR3 has 15 residues. The CDR3 DNA sequence: TGTGCCACCGGGTGGACTAGCGGGCGTCCAGATACGCAGTATTTT. Residues: CATGWTSGRPDTQYF.

The V and J genes are TRBV6-5 and TRBJ2-5; TRBD2 matches 10 bases. Trimming removed 0 bases from V and 2 bases from J; junction bases left unmatched: 3. This CDR3 has 16 residues. CDR1 is MNHEY, CDR2 SVGAGI, per germline. The CDR3 DNA reads as TGTGCCAGCAGTTACTCTAGCGGGGGGCCTCAAGAGACCCAGTACTTC. This sequence encodes CASSYSSGGPQETQYF.

This clonotype was counted ten times or more. The J gene is TRBJ2-1, the V gene TRBV2; 8 nucleotides align to TRBD1. CDR1 and CDR2 (germline): SNHLY, FYNNEI. V trimming: 7 bases; J trimming: 7 bases; junction bases outside the gene matches: 6. The CDR3 is 13 residues long. In nucleotides, the CDR3 is TGTGCCAGCACTCTGGACAGGGAAAATGAGCAGTTCTTC. As protein: CASTLDRENEQFF.

This clonotype occurred a few times. The CDR3 loop is CSVGKGAEETQYF. In DNA, the CDR3 is TGCAGCGTTGGGAAGGGGGCTGAAGAGACCCAGTACTTC. The chain uses TRBV29-1 and TRBJ2-5, with TRBD1 identical over 7 bases. The ends lost 4 bases at V and 3 bases at J; junction bases unmatched: 5. The CDR3 is 13 amino acids. Germline assignment: CDR1 SQVTM and CDR2 ANQGSEA.

This clonotype has just a few counts. J is TRBJ1-3 and V is TRBV5-6; D not certain. The CDR3 has 12 amino acids. Between the trimmed V and J ends, which lost 6 bases and 1 base, there was a span of 5 bases. The germline V gene encodes CDR1 SGHDT and CDR2 YYEEEE. CDR3 coding DNA: TGTGCCAGCAAGGCGTCTGGAAACACCATATATTTT. Its protein product is CASKASGNTIYF.

The table lists this clonotype with many counts. The chain has TRBV5-4 and TRBJ2-3, with 9 bases fitting TRBD2. CDR3 size: 15 residues. Trimming removed 4 bases from V and 4 bases from J; junction bases left unmatched: 7. Germline V lookup: CDR1 SGHNT, CDR2 YYREEE (reference sequence). The DNA for the CDR3 is TGTGCCAGCAGCCTGGGACTAGCAACGGCAGATACGCAGTATTTT. Translation gives CASSLGLATADTQYF.

The rearrangement links TRBV4-2 to TRBJ2-5; 11 bases map to TRBD1. The germline gives CDR1 LGHNA, CDR2 YNFKEQ. Trimming took 0 bases from V and 5 from J; bases not matched to a gene: 5. This CDR3 is built from 16 residues. Here the CDR3 reads CASSQDRTGGAETQYF. In DNA form, the CDR3 reads TGTGCCAGCAGCCAAGATCGGACAGGGGGCGCGGAGACCCAGTACTTC.

This clonotype was picked up a small number of times. The chain links TRBV2 to TRBJ1-5; possible D gene TRBD1, 5 bases. Germline V gene lookup returns CDR1 SNHLY and CDR2 FYNNEI. The CDR3 consists of 14 residues. V gave up 2 bases and J gave up 4 bases, with 9 bases separating them. CDR3 in amino acids: CASSELAGNQPQHF. CDR3 DNA: TGTGCCAGCAGTGAACTGGCAGGGAATCAGCCCCAGCATTTT.

This clonotype was seen more than once but under ten times. The rearrangement links TRBV7-2 to TRBJ1-4; 8 nucleotides agree with TRBD1. The CDR3 contains 15 residues. V shed 5 bases, J shed 7 bases, and the junction held 9 bases outside the gene matches. Germline CDR1 reads SGHTA; CDR2 reads FQGNSA. CDR3 DNA sequence: TGTGCCAGCAGCCTAAACCAGGGGGCGGGTGAAAAACTGTTTTTT. Residues: CASSLNQGAGEKLFF.

This clonotype appeared a few times. This sequence joins TRBV7-9 and TRBJ1-5, with D possibly TRBD1 on 5 matching bases. Germline-derived CDR1 and CDR2 are SEHNR and FQNEAQ (reference sequence). The CDR3 spans 18 residues. With 1 base removed from V and 1 base from J, the gap between germline ends came to 17 bases. CDR3 amino acids: CASSLVQSGTGSNQPQHF. DNA of the CDR3: TGTGCCAGCAGCTTAGTTCAATCGGGGACGGGGAGCAATCAGCCCCAGCATTTT.